This TCR beta chain was observed in a study of shared clonotypes between healthy human individuals. Notes on the study in general: Inspection by rarefaction showed sorted-subset sequencing to be incomplete despite large depth.

Sequencing used immunoSEQ multiplex PCR; TCRdb keeps in-frame clones, though not all of them. This sample has some 2,000,000 clones; about 94% occur once, and the top ten carry about 0.13%. Deletions cut 4 bases from V and 6 bases from J, with 17 bases between. The CDR3 is 15 residues long. Germline CDR1 and CDR2: SGHTS and YDEGEE. Remarks on this clone: Its antigen is as yet unknown.

Sequenced: naive CD4+ T cells sorted from blood. Subset: CD45RA+ positively selected. This TCR was recovered from a man aged 18 to 29 in good health. The chain links TRBV5-8 to TRBJ1-5; possibly TRBD1 for D (6 bases). The CDR3 region is CASSPRSEGGQPQHF. The CDR3 nucleotides are TGTGCCAGCAGCCCTCGTAGTGAGGGGGGTCAGCCCCAGCATTTT. Using reference TRBV5-8 and TRBJ1-5 for the parts outside the CDR3, the full variable domain is EAGVTQSPTHLIKTRGQQATLRCSPISGHTSVYWYQQALGLGLQFLLWYDEGEERNRGNFPPRFSGRQFPNYSSELNVNALELEDSALYLCASSPRSEGGQPQHFGDGTRLSIL.